This TCR beta chain was sequenced during a study of cytomegalovirus exposure and HLA in healthy donors. Study at large: Earlier, 110 million or so unique TCR beta sequences were recovered from approximately 180 million T cells by an analysis.

Study-wide points: A prior analysis recorded that most TCR beta V segments were productive about 90% or about 30% of the time. Another analysis was done later, and it associated around 16,000 TCR beta sequences with HLA alleles at 0.05 false discovery rate. The classifier reportedly diagnosed cytomegalovirus status with high sensitivity and specificity.

The table lists this clone with a few counts. What it binds is not known. This CDR3 contains 13 residues. Trimming pared 5 bases from V and 5 bases from J, leaving 12 bases between. CDR1 and CDR2 (germline): LNHDA, SQIVND (reference sequence). A multiplex PCR was run with 60 Vbeta primers and 13 Jbeta primers. Some clones are missing from TCRdb's copy, which holds only in-frame ones; the method was immunoSEQ multiplex PCR. The repertoire includes 85,000 to 110,000 clones, about 71% of them detected once, and around 3.3% sits in the top ten. This sequence originates from a woman in her forties or fifties in good health and CMV-seronegative. This chain uses TRBV19 with TRBJ2-5; D is possibly TRBD1 (6 bases). The sequencing input was PBMCs. CDR3 coding DNA: TGTGCCAGTAGTTCCCAGGGGATGGAGACCCAGTACTTC. Protein sequence: CASSSQGMETQYF.